The clone carrying this T cell receptor beta chain was counted a few times. What it binds is unknown. Germline CDR1 SGHDN, CDR2 FVKESK. V was clipped by 1 base and J by 7 bases, with 5 bases between them. The CDR3 length is 12 residues. The data were taken from a study of blood T cells in healthy people across ages. Overall study findings and caveats: Shifts in expanded clonotypes may have been confounded by donor CMV status, which was unknown. Measured against age, TCR beta diversity per million T cells decreased in a roughly linear manner. PBMCs that were unsorted prevented a conclusive naive versus antigen-experienced comparison.

It was with a sample-barcoded 5' primer and a J-beta primer mix that a second PCR of about 7 to 12 cycles was run. TCRdb reprocessed the 5' RACE reads via MiXCR and lists one record per CDR3 protein. The data show approximately 1,100,000 distinct CDR3 sequences, with around 43% seen just once and around 18% held by the top ten. Sequenced sample: blood. V usage is TRBV14 and J usage is TRBJ1-3; D gene unclear. The TCR was taken from a woman in her sixties in good health. The CDR3 DNA sequence: TGTGCCAGCAGCCAAGTCGCCAACACCATATATTTT. This translates into CASSQVANTIYF.